Each of the 21 T cell receptor beta chains below was sequenced from the same sample in a study of T cell repertoires in cytomegalovirus infection. TCRdb passed the reads through MiXCR, listing each CDR3 protein once. The table includes 150,000 to 200,000 distinct CDR3 sequences, 13% to 15% detected once. The sample was PBMCs. Receptor source: a human donor in good health (CMV status not recorded). Some clones in this sample may be carry-over from other donors' samples.

This chain uses TRBV19 with TRBJ1-4; 9 nucleotides align to TRBD1. The CDR3 has 13 residues. Trimming removed 9 bases from V and 8 bases from J; junction bases left unmatched: 7. Germline-derived CDR1 and CDR2 are LNHDA and SQIVND (reference sequence). CDR3 protein: CASRDRVKEKLFF. CDR3 nucleotide sequence: TGTGCCAGCAGGGACAGGGTTAAGGAAAAACTGTTTTTT. Based on the CDR3 plus reference TRBV19 and TRBJ1-4, the full variable domain is DGGITQSPKYLFRKEGQNVTLSCEQNLNHDAMYWYRQDPGQGLRLIYYSQIVNDFQKGDIAEGYSVSREKKESFPLTVTSAQKNPTAFYLCASRDRVKEKLFFGSGTQLSVL.

The J gene is TRBJ1-4, the V gene TRBV29-1, with TRBD1 matching over 9 bases. Trimming cost V 6 bases and J 8 bases; bases outside gene matches: 4. Germline CDR1 SQVTM, CDR2 ANQGSEA. The CDR3 runs to 12 residues. CDR3: CSVDRGSEKLFF. The DNA for the CDR3 is TGCAGCGTGGACAGGGGAAGCGAAAAACTGTTTTTT.

This clonotype showed up just a few times. The rearrangement links TRBV5-4 to TRBJ2-5, with D perhaps TRBD1 (6 bases). V was shortened by 3 bases and J by 2 bases, with 20 bases between the two germline ends. The CDR3 is 17 amino acids. Germline values: CDR1 SGHNT, CDR2 YYREEE (reference sequence). CDR3 sequence (DNA): TGTGCCAGCAGCTCAAGCTTACGCAGGGGAAGGCAAGAGACCCAGTACTTC. It codes for CASSSSLRRGRQETQYF.

CDR3 in DNA: TGTGCCAGCAGCGTACTGGACAGTAACGAGCAGTACTTC. It specifies CASSVLDSNEQYF. This chain uses TRBV9 with TRBJ2-7, with a tentative D call TRBD1 (6 bases). This CDR3 region has 13 residues. Trimming removed 1 base from V and 5 bases from J, with 10 bases in between. The germline V gene encodes CDR1 SGDLS and CDR2 YYNGEE. Combining the CDR3 with reference TRBV9 and TRBJ2-7 gives the whole variable domain DSGVTQTPKHLITATGQRVTLRCSPRSGDLSVYWYQQSLDQGLQFLIQYYNGEERAKGNILERFSAQQFPDLHSELNLSSLELGDSALYFCASSVLDSNEQYFGPGTRLTVT.

Many counts were recorded for this clonotype. The chain links TRBV7-3 to TRBJ2-5; no clear D gene. The CDR3 is 13 amino acids. Trimming removed 5 bases from V and 5 bases from J, with 12 bases in between. Germline assignment: CDR1 SGHTA and CDR2 FQGTGA. In nucleotides, the CDR3 is TGTGCCAGCAGCCCCCATGTTCGGGAGACCCAGTACTTC. This codes for CASSPHVRETQYF.

This clonotype has ten or more counts. DNA for the CDR3: TGTGCGACGCAAGGTTGGGGGCGGGATGGCGCAGATACGCAGTATTTT. It translates to CATQGWGRDGADTQYF. The V call is TRBV7-2, the J call TRBJ2-3; the D gene could be TRBD1 or TRBD2 (6 bases each). Germline assignment: CDR1 SGHTA and CDR2 FQGNSA. This CDR3 has 16 amino acids.

Many counts were recorded for this clonotype. The chain uses TRBV4-1 and TRBJ1-4, with D perhaps matching TRBD1 (5 bases). The CDR3 extends over 13 amino acids. V was trimmed by 8 bases and J by 5 bases, leaving 12 bases between them. Looked up from germline, CDR1 is MGHRA and CDR2 is YSYEKL. The CDR3 region has the DNA TGCGCCAGCGGCGGGGCGCCGAATGAAAAACTGTTTTTT. As protein: CASGGAPNEKLFF.

At least ten counts were recorded for this clonotype. V and J are TRBV28 and TRBJ2-1; 7 bases are a match to TRBD1. The germline CDR1 and CDR2 sequences are MDHEN and SYDVKM. After removal of 8 bases from V and 9 bases from J, the junction contained 13 bases not matched to a gene. The CDR3 has 14 amino acids. DNA for the CDR3: TGTGCCAGCCAGCCCGGGACAGTAGGCGGTGAGCAGTTCTTC. This translates into CASQPGTVGGEQFF.

The table lists this clonotype with many counts. The chain has TRBV29-1 and TRBJ2-7; possible D gene TRBD1, 6 bases. V dropped 4 bases and J dropped 3 bases, with 7 bases sitting between them. The CDR3 contains 11 residues. The germline V gene has CDR1 SQVTM and CDR2 ANQGSEA. Here the CDR3 reads CSVGTDYEQYF. In DNA, the CDR3 is TGCAGCGTTGGGACAGACTACGAGCAGTACTTC.

This chain connects TRBV19 to TRBJ2-3; D may correspond to TRBD1 or TRBD2 (5 bases each). The CDR3 has 15 amino acids. Germline V lookup: CDR1 LNHDA, CDR2 SQIVND (reference sequence). Trimming took 8 bases from V and 3 from J, leaving 18 bases between them. CDR3 loop: CASGGRLGRTDTQYF. The CDR3 DNA is TGTGCCAGTGGGGGTCGCTTAGGTCGGACAGATACGCAGTATTTT.

This clonotype appeared many times. The chain is built from TRBV20-1 and TRBJ2-5, with unresolved D. Germline values: CDR1 DFQATT, CDR2 SNEGSKA (reference sequence). The CDR3 runs 14 residues. V was clipped by 3 bases and J by 1 base, with 12 bases between them. The CDR3 region has the DNA TGCAGTGCTAGGGTCATGGGCAGCCAAGAGACCCAGTACTTC. Translation: CSARVMGSQETQYF.

This clonotype was picked up many times. The J gene is TRBJ2-5, the V gene TRBV7-3, with TRBD1 matching over 8 bases. This CDR3 is built from 15 residues. Germline CDR1 is SGHTA and CDR2 is FQGTGA. The V segment lost 2 bases and the J segment 4 bases; nucleotides outside the gene matches: 6. This CDR3 reads CASSLSGQGGETQYF. The CDR3 DNA follows: TGTGCCAGCAGCTTATCAGGACAGGGAGGAGAGACCCAGTACTTC. The whole variable domain, filled in from reference TRBV7-3 and TRBJ2-5, reads GAGVSQTPSNKVTEKGKYVELRCDPISGHTALYWYRQSLGQGPEFLIYFQGTGAADDSGLPNDRFFAVRPEGSVSTLKIQRTERGDSAVYLCASSLSGQGGETQYFGPGTRLLVL.

This clonotype came up a few times. The V gene is TRBV30, the J gene TRBJ2-7; D may be TRBD1 or TRBD2 (5 bases each). In germline, CDR1 is GTSNPN, CDR2 SVGIG (reference sequence). CDR3 length: 13 amino acids. V gave up 3 bases and J gave up 0 bases, with 9 bases separating them. DNA for the CDR3: TGTGCCTGGAGCCGGGGCCTCTCCTACGAGCAGTACTTC. This sequence encodes CAWSRGLSYEQYF.

This clonotype has ten or more counts. V gene TRBV14 combines with J gene TRBJ1-1; 9 nucleotides line up with TRBD1. This CDR3 comprises 14 residues. CDR1 SGHDN and CDR2 FVKESK come from the germline V gene. The junction had 6 bases not matched to a gene; V was cut back by 0 bases and J by 10 bases. This CDR3 reads CASSQDIGTGRAFF. The DNA for the CDR3 is TGTGCCAGCAGCCAAGATATCGGGACAGGGAGAGCTTTCTTT.

The chain combines TRBV12-5 with TRBJ2-1, with a tentative D call TRBD2 (6 bases). The CDR3 contains 11 residues. Germline CDR1 is LGHNT and CDR2 is FRNRAP. V gave up 6 bases and J gave up 8 bases, with 8 bases separating them. DNA of the CDR3: TGTGCTAGTGGATGGGGGGATGAGCAGTTCTTC. Translation gives CASGWGDEQFF.

This clonotype was seen a few times. The chain combines TRBV10-3 with TRBJ2-1; 11 bases are a match to TRBD1. V lost 6 bases and J lost 4; bases outside the gene matches: 2. The CDR3 covers 14 residues. Germline CDR1 ENHRY, CDR2 SYGVKD. DNA of the CDR3: TGTGCCATCAGGGGACAGGGGGGTTACAATGAGCAGTTCTTC. This encodes CAIRGQGGYNEQFF.

This clonotype was seen repeatedly, ten times or more. The chain uses TRBV3-1 and TRBJ2-1; TRBD2 agrees at 14 bases. The V and J ends lost 6 bases and 7 bases, in that order; junction bases with no gene match: 8. The length of the CDR3 is 16 residues. CDR1 is LGHDT and CDR2 is YNNKEL in the germline V gene (reference sequence). CDR3 residues: CASSRLTSGRENEQFF. The CDR3, as DNA: TGTGCCAGCAGTAGACTGACTAGCGGGAGGGAAAATGAGCAGTTCTTC.

This clonotype was observed a few times. The chain couples TRBV11-2 to TRBJ2-1, with D possibly matching TRBD1 (6 bases). Germline CDR1 reads SGHAT; CDR2 reads FQNNGV. V lost 2 bases and J lost 12, with 23 bases in between. This CDR3 spans 16 amino acids. The CDR3, as DNA: TGTGCCAGCAGCTTATCCGGGACATCCCCGGCTGGGGTGCAGTTCTTC. Its translation: CASSLSGTSPAGVQFF.

This clonotype was detected ten times or more. J is TRBJ2-1 and V is TRBV5-4; either TRBD1 or TRBD2 may supply D (7 bases each). Trimming cost V 0 bases and J 6 bases, with 10 bases left between them. Germline CDR1 and CDR2: SGHNT and YYREEE (reference sequence). The CDR3 loop spans 14 amino acids. The CDR3 loop is CASSLARGGNEQFF. The CDR3 nucleotides read TGTGCCAGCAGCTTGGCCAGGGGGGGCAATGAGCAGTTCTTC.

CDR3 sequence: CASSQERQSHEQYF. The CDR3 DNA reads as TGCGCCAGCAGCCAAGAAAGACAGTCCCACGAGCAGTACTTC. The chain combines TRBV4-1 with TRBJ2-7, with TRBD1 as a possible D gene (5 bases). Germline CDR1 reads MGHRA; CDR2 reads YSYEKL. The V gene lost 0 bases and the J gene lost 5 bases, with 11 bases spanning the gap. CDR3 length equals 14 residues.

In regard to this clonotype: The missing conserved phenylalanine or tryptophan at the end of this CDR3 makes a read error likely. J is TRBJ2-6 and V is TRBV7-4; D uncertain. V was shortened by 5 bases and J by 12 bases, with 11 bases between the two germline ends. This CDR3 spans 12 amino acids. Germline V gene lookup returns CDR1 SGHVT and CDR2 SQSDAQ. Written as DNA, the CDR3 is TGTGCCAGCAGCCCGATCGGCGGCGTCCTGACTCTC. Translating gives CASSPIGGVLTL.